This T cell receptor (beta chain) came from a study of CD8 T cells in Susac syndrome. V was pared by 4 bases and J by 3 bases, with 8 bases of the junction left unmatched. Germline CDR1 is MNHEY and CDR2 is SVGEGT. The CDR3 consists of 17 residues. Sequencing of TCR beta was performed on blood CD8+ T cells and on blood CD4+ T cells. Stable or active relapsing-remitting multiple sclerosis, untreated and meeting revised McDonald criteria, defined the controls. Negative isolation yielded the CD8+ and CD4+ T cells, while FACS enriched the TEMRA cells. Roughly 0.45 to 1 ug RNA was reverse transcribed with random hexamers. Across 54 Vbeta and 13 Jbeta, immunoSEQ multiplex PCR amplified TCR beta CDR3. TCRdb itself ran the immunoSEQ multiplex PCR reads through MiXCR, one entry per CDR3 protein. This table has about 69,000 distinct CDR3 sequences, roughly nine tenths appearing once.

V and J are TRBV6-2 or TRBV6-3 and TRBJ2-1; 11 bases agree with TRBD2. Source material: CD8+ T cells from PBMCs. The receptor comes from a human donor with multiple sclerosis. The CDR3, as DNA: TGTGCCAGCAGTTTAACTAGCGGGAGCTTACGCTACAATGAGCAGTTCTTC. Translating it yields CASSLTSGSLRYNEQFF.